This passage covers 29 T cell receptor beta chains from one sample sequenced in a study of monozygotic twins with inflammatory bowel disease. TCRdb reprocessed the 5' RACE reads and keeps a single row for each CDR3 protein, giving no DNA. The data show about 300,000 distinct CDR3 sequences, and the top ten clones hold approximately 5.4%. Sequencing input: blood. The origin of the receptors is a human donor with ulcerative colitis or Crohn's disease, or a healthy co-twin of an affected twin (not recorded which).

This chain links TRBV7-7 with TRBJ2-5; TCRdb's assignment of TRBD1 cannot be checked, as there is no DNA. Looked up from germline, CDR1 is SSHAT and CDR2 is FNYEAQ (reference sequence). The CDR3 covers 15 residues. CDR3 sequence reads: CASSRGHQYQETQYF.

V usage is TRBV5-1 and J usage is TRBJ2-7. CDR3 length: 14 residues. The germline V gene encodes CDR1 SGHRS and CDR2 YFSETQ. CDR3 region: CASSPTDAYYEQYF.

The rearrangement joins TRBV20-1 to TRBJ1-2; there is no DNA to check the TCRdb D call of TRBD1. Germline lookup yields CDR1 DFQATT and CDR2 SNEGSKA (reference sequence). The CDR3 length is 17 residues. The CDR3 loop reads CSAPEGDRVLGRSGYTF.

The CDR3 reads CASSLENEQFF. The chain uses TRBV27 and TRBJ2-1. The CDR3 loop spans 11 amino acids. CDR1 is MNHEY, CDR2 SMNVEV, per germline (reference sequence).

This sequence joins TRBV18 and TRBJ2-5. Germline V CDR1 and CDR2: KGHSH, LQKENI. The CDR3 consists of 15 residues. CDR3 in amino acids: CASSPLNRRGETQYF.

The chain is built from TRBV20-1 and TRBJ2-2. This CDR3 is built from 16 residues. From germline, CDR1 is DFQATT and CDR2 SNEGSKA (reference sequence). CDR3 protein: CSASDKPKTLTGELFF.

The rearrangement joins TRBV27 to TRBJ2-7; TCRdb's D call, TRBD2, is unchecked because there is no DNA. CDR1 is MNHEY, CDR2 SMNVEV, per germline (reference sequence). The CDR3 consists of 14 residues. The CDR3: CASKKRESAYEQYF.

This chain connects TRBV7-2 to TRBJ1-1; no DNA is available, so the TRBD1 call from TCRdb remains unchecked. The CDR3 covers 15 residues. Per germline, CDR1 SGHTA and CDR2 FQGNSA. This CDR3 reads CASSFWGQGDTEAFF. Full variable domain (missing parts from reference TRBV7-2 and TRBJ1-1): GAGVSQSPSNKVTEKGKDVELRCDPISGHTALYWYRQSLGQGLEFLIYFQGNSAPDKSGLPSDRFSAERTGGSVSTLTIQRTQQEDSAVYLCASSFWGQGDTEAFFGQGTRLTVV.

V usage is TRBV5-1 and J usage is TRBJ2-1; TCRdb's D call of TRBD1 is untestable without DNA. CDR1 SGHRS and CDR2 YFSETQ come from the germline V gene. This CDR3 is 12 amino acids long. CDR3 sequence reads: CASSQEGAKGFF. Variable domain in full (rest from reference TRBV5-1 and TRBJ2-1): KAGVTQTPRYLIKTRGQQVTLSCSPISGHRSVSWYQQTPGQGLQFLFEYFSETQRNKGNFPGRFSGRQFSNSRSEMNVSTLELGDSALYLCASSQEGAKGFFGPGTRLTVL.

The chain has TRBV7-3 and TRBJ1-1; TCRdb's D call of TRBD1 is untestable without DNA. Germline loops: CDR1 SGHTA, CDR2 FQGTGA. This CDR3 comprises 14 residues. The CDR3 reads CASSRQGRDTEAFF.

The CDR3 loop reads CASSFVPSGHNEQFF. The chain links TRBV5-6 to TRBJ2-1; no DNA is available, so the TRBD2 call from TCRdb remains unchecked. CDR1 and CDR2 (germline): SGHDT, YYEEEE. The CDR3 length is 15 residues.

The chain uses TRBV4-2 and TRBJ2-2; TCRdb's assignment of TRBD2 cannot be checked, as there is no DNA. The CDR3 has 13 amino acids. Germline lookup yields CDR1 LGHNA and CDR2 YNFKEQ. CDR3 amino acids: CASSQALARELFF.

The genes are TRBV12-3 or TRBV12-4 and TRBJ1-1; TCRdb's D call, TRBD1, is unchecked because there is no DNA. The length of the CDR3 is 15 residues. CDR3 loop: CASSFMTGLNTEAFF.

This sequence joins TRBV18 and TRBJ1-1; the D gene TCRdb calls, TRBD1, cannot be checked with no DNA. Germline assignment: CDR1 KGHSH and CDR2 LQKENI. The CDR3 is 15 residues long. The chain's CDR3 is CASLYTHRGATEAFF.

The chain joins TRBV10-3 to TRBJ2-7; TCRdb outputs TRBD1, but without DNA this stays unchecked. The CDR3 totals 14 residues. Germline CDR1 reads ENHRY; CDR2 reads SYGVKD. CDR3 in amino acids: CAISDGDSIYEQYF.

The chain has TRBV4-2 and TRBJ2-5; TCRdb's D call, TRBD2, is unchecked because there is no DNA. The CDR3 consists of 15 residues. Germline CDR1 reads LGHNA; CDR2 reads YNFKEQ. The CDR3 here is CASSFTSGPQETQYF.

This rearrangement joins TRBV20-1 to TRBJ2-7; TCRdb's assignment of TRBD1 cannot be checked, as there is no DNA. Germline V gives CDR1 DFQATT, CDR2 SNEGSKA (reference sequence). The CDR3 contains 14 residues. Here the CDR3 reads CSAGDRGEIYEQYF.

The gene calls are TRBV29-1 and TRBJ2-7; TCRdb outputs TRBD1, but without DNA this stays unchecked. This CDR3 spans 14 amino acids. The germline V gene has CDR1 SQVTM and CDR2 ANQGSEA. The CDR3 spells CSVGRRASSFEQYF.

The rearrangement uses TRBV14 and TRBJ2-1. CDR1 is SGHDN and CDR2 is FVKESK in the germline V gene. The CDR3 covers 14 residues. CDR3 loop: CASSQDYSYNEQFF.

The CDR3 here is CASSFTGHRAGLNEQFF. The rearrangement uses TRBV7-2 and TRBJ2-1; TCRdb names TRBD1, which stays unverified in the absence of DNA. The germline V gene has CDR1 SGHTA and CDR2 FQGNSA. The CDR3 covers 17 residues.

The chain is built from TRBV7-8 and TRBJ2-3. The CDR3 contains 14 residues. Germline V CDR1 and CDR2: SGHVS, FQNEAQ. CDR3 sequence: CASSLDGYTDTQYF.

The rearrangement links TRBV19 to TRBJ2-7; no DNA is available, so the TRBD2 call from TCRdb remains unchecked. This CDR3 is built from 13 residues. The germline gives CDR1 LNHDA, CDR2 SQIVND (reference sequence). Here the CDR3 reads CASSIESGSEQYF.

The J gene is TRBJ2-7, the V gene TRBV7-2; TCRdb's assignment of TRBD1 cannot be checked, as there is no DNA. The CDR3 contains 12 residues. Per germline, CDR1 SGHTA and CDR2 FQGNSA. CDR3 in amino acids: CASGTGGYEQYF.

This chain links TRBV5-1 with TRBJ2-7; TCRdb returns TRBD2, unconfirmable since there is no DNA. Germline lookup yields CDR1 SGHRS and CDR2 YFSETQ. The CDR3 extends over 20 amino acids. The chain's CDR3 is CASSFRASRTSGYLSYEQYF. Filled out from reference TRBV5-1 and TRBJ2-7, the complete variable domain reads KAGVTQTPRYLIKTRGQQVTLSCSPISGHRSVSWYQQTPGQGLQFLFEYFSETQRNKGNFPGRFSGRQFSNSRSEMNVSTLELGDSALYLCASSFRASRTSGYLSYEQYFGPGTRLTVT.

The chain is built from TRBV5-1 and TRBJ2-6. The CDR3 totals 20 residues. Germline assignment: CDR1 SGHRS and CDR2 YFSETQ. The CDR3 loop is CASSLVPRTLVPSGANVLTF.

The chain uses TRBV6-5 and TRBJ2-7; no DNA is available, so the TRBD2 call from TCRdb remains unchecked. The germline V gene encodes CDR1 MNHEY and CDR2 SVGAGI. The CDR3 loop spans 16 amino acids. The CDR3 loop is CASSYGLLAGGPSQYF.

This chain joins TRBV10-3 and TRBJ1-6; TCRdb selects TRBD1, and the lack of DNA leaves this call unchecked. CDR1 is ENHRY and CDR2 is SYGVKD in the germline V gene. CDR3 length: 15 residues. The CDR3 spells CAISEKGRAQSPLHF.

This chain connects TRBV2 to TRBJ2-3. This CDR3 has 14 residues. Germline loops: CDR1 SNHLY, CDR2 FYNNEI. CDR3 protein: CASSGGLAPDTQYF. The full variable domain, with the rest looked up from reference TRBV2 and TRBJ2-3, is EPEVTQTPSHQVTQMGQEVILRCVPISNHLYFYWYRQILGQKVEFLVSFYNNEISEKSEIFDDQFSVERPDGSNFTLKIRSTKLEDSAMYFCASSGGLAPDTQYFGPGTRLTVL.

The V call is TRBV4-2, the J call TRBJ2-2; TCRdb calls TRBD1, which cannot be checked without DNA. Germline V gene sequence: CDR1 LGHNA, CDR2 YNFKEQ. The CDR3 contains 14 residues. CDR3 in amino acids: CASSRAANTGELFF.